These T cell receptor beta chains were read from a single sample in a study of blood T cell repertoires in COVID-19. Profiling relied on immunoSEQ multiplex PCR, and the TCRdb table lists in-frame clones only, not all of them. The sample includes approximately 30,000 clones, more than 80% seen only once; the top ten take around 0.55%. Input material: peripheral blood. All receptors come from a woman in her thirties or forties with active or convalescent COVID-19. Both conserved end residues are part of each CDR3. The D gene is left open where the match is weak. Size values are once, few and many counts, or a class for expanded clones, and some rows have none.

v_gene	j_gene	d_gene	abundance	CDR3nt	CDR3aa
TRBV7-2	TRBJ2-7	TRBD1	NA	TGTGCCAGCAGTCTCCGGGACAGGGCTTCCTACGAGCAGTACTTC	CASSLRDRASYEQYF
TRBV7-9	TRBJ1-1	NA	NA	TGTGCCAGCAGCTTAGCTAGACAGATGAACACTGAAGCTTTCTTT	CASSLARQMNTEAFF
TRBV9	TRBJ2-7	NA	few	TGTGCCAGCAGCGTAGAGGACAGACTCTACGAGCAGTACTTC	CASSVEDRLYEQYF
TRBV6-4	TRBJ1-5	NA	NA	TGTGCCAGCAGTGACTCAGCAAGTCTGGACTTACCGAATCAGCCCCAGCATTTT	CASSDSASLDLPNQPQHF
TRBV27	TRBJ2-7	NA	NA	TGTGCCAGCAGTTTAGTCATCGGAGGCGAGCAGTACTTC	CASSLVIGGEQYF
TRBV7-2	TRBJ2-3	TRBD2	NA	TGTGCCAGCAGCTTAGGTAGTAGCGGGGTGGCAGATACGCAGTATTTT	CASSLGSSGVADTQYF
TRBV7-3	TRBJ2-2	TRBD2	NA	TGTGCCAGCAGCCAAAGGAGCGGGGGGAACACCGGGGAGCTGTTTTTT	CASSQRSGGNTGELFF
TRBV19	TRBJ1-5	NA	NA	TGTGCCAGTAGCTGGGACATTCTCGAGCCCCAGCATTTT	CASSWDILEPQHF
TRBV5-6	TRBJ1-6	NA	few	TGTGCCAGCAGCTCAACAGGGCACTCCTATAATTCACCCCTCCACTTT	CASSSTGHSYNSPLHF
TRBV5-8	TRBJ1-1	TRBD1	NA	TGTGCCAGCAGCCTCGGACAGGGGGCTATCGACACTGAAGCTTTCTTT	CASSLGQGAIDTEAFF
TRBV11-2	TRBJ2-2	NA	once	TGTGCCAGCAGCCCTAGATTAACCGGGGAGCTGTTTTTT	CASSPRLTGELFF
TRBV2	TRBJ1-5	NA	NA	TGTGCCAGCAGTGAAGAAATCACAGGGCGAGGACATTTT	CASSEEITGRGHF
TRBV5-4	TRBJ2-7	NA	few	TGTGCCAGCAGCTTGGCCGCAGGTTACGAGCAGTACTTC	CASSLAAGYEQYF
TRBV5-4	TRBJ2-1	NA	NA	TGTGCCAGCAGCTGGCTACTACCATCCTACAATGAGCAGTTCTTC	CASSWLLPSYNEQFF
TRBV18	TRBJ2-7	NA	NA	TGTGCCAGCTCACCTTACAGGGAATCCGAGCAGTACTTC	CASSPYRESEQYF
TRBV2	TRBJ1-2	TRBD1	NA	TGTGCCAGCACCCTAACCGCAGGGGGTGGAAACTATGGCTACACCTTC	CASTLTAGGGNYGYTF
TRBV30	TRBJ1-2	TRBD1	NA	TGTGCCTGGAGACCGACAGGGGTCCTTCTGGGCTACACCTTC	CAWRPTGVLLGYTF
TRBV3-1/TRBV3-2	TRBJ1-2	NA	NA	TGTGCCAGCAGTCCAAGAGGTGGCAGATTCAACTATGGCTACACCTTC	CASSPRGGRFNYGYTF
TRBV6-4	TRBJ1-6	TRBD1	NA	TGTGCCAGCAGTGACGGGACAGGGGGTTCACCCCTCCACTTT	CASSDGTGGSPLHF
TRBV7-2	TRBJ2-7	NA	NA	TGTGCCAGCAGCTTTGGGCAGGGGTGGGGGGAGCAGTACTTC	CASSFGQGWGEQYF
TRBV20-1	TRBJ2-7	TRBD2	NA	TGCAGTGCTAGTGGGGCGGGGGGCCTAAAGAGCTCCTACGAGCAGTACTTC	CSASGAGGLKSSYEQYF
TRBV5-1	TRBJ2-3	NA	NA	TGCGCCAGCGCAGTAGGGGTTGCCACAGATACGCAGTATTTT	CASAVGVATDTQYF
TRBV19	TRBJ1-2	NA	NA	TGTGCCAGTCTGACAGGCTATGGCTACACCTTC	CASLTGYGYTF
TRBV5-6	TRBJ2-3	TRBD2	NA	TGTGCCAGCAGCTTGGGAGGGCCCGCACTAGCGGGAGTCACAGATACGCAGTATTTT	CASSLGGPALAGVTDTQYF
TRBV5-1	TRBJ1-1	NA	NA	TGCGCCAGCAGCGCAGGGAACACTGAAGCTTTCTTT	CASSAGNTEAFF
TRBV6-5	TRBJ1-1	NA	NA	TGTGCCAGCAGTTACCGTGGGCCGGTCGCCCTTGAGGCTTTCTTT	CASSYRGPVALEAFF
TRBV27	TRBJ1-6	NA	few	TGTGCCAGCACCTTCCGACAGGCAAATAATTCACCCCTCCACTTT	CASTFRQANNSPLHF
TRBV6-6	TRBJ2-1	NA	NA	TGTGCCAGCAGTTCCGCCGGGGGTCCGGGGCAGTTCTTC	CASSSAGGPGQFF
TRBV12-3/TRBV12-4	TRBJ1-2	TRBD1	NA	TGTGCCTGCCGGACAGGGGACAACTATGGCTACACCTTC	CACRTGDNYGYTF
TRBV6-2/TRBV6-3	TRBJ1-2	TRBD1	NA	TGTGCCAGCAGCACCCCGCGGGGGACAGGGAAGGATAGCGGCTACACCTTC	CASSTPRGTGKDSGYTF
TRBV5-4	TRBJ1-2	NA	NA	TGTGCCAGCAGCTTGATGGGGGGGGCTAATAGCAACTATGGCTACACCTTC	CASSLMGGANSNYGYTF
TRBV7-3	TRBJ1-2	NA	NA	TGTGCCAGCAGCCCCGGACAGTTCTATGGCTACACCTTC	CASSPGQFYGYTF
TRBV5-6	TRBJ1-1	TRBD1	NA	TGTGCCAGCAGCAAGGGACAGGGGGTTGAAGCTTTCTTT	CASSKGQGVEAFF
TRBV18	TRBJ2-5	TRBD1	NA	TGTGCCAGCTCACCAGGGACAGGGGAGACCCAGTACTTC	CASSPGTGETQYF
TRBV5-1	TRBJ2-5	TRBD2	NA	TGCGCCAGCAGGGTTCCCGTAGCGGGAGACGTTTCGGAGACCCAGTACTTC	CASRVPVAGDVSETQYF
TRBV11-1	TRBJ2-1	NA	NA	TGTGCCAGCAGCCGTCTGGGTCCGGAGGCGGGTGAGCAGTTCTTC	CASSRLGPEAGEQFF
TRBV18	TRBJ1-6	TRBD1	NA	TGTGCCAGCTCCCTTCAAGGGGGCCGCAATTCACCCCTCCACTTT	CASSLQGGRNSPLHF
TRBV28	TRBJ1-2	NA	NA	TGTGCCAGCAGTGCCCTAGGGGGGGCCTATGGCTACACCTTC	CASSALGGAYGYTF
TRBV5-8	TRBJ2-7	TRBD2	few	TGTGCCAGCAGCTCAATGGGACTAGCGGGGGGCCTAAGCTCCTACGAGCAGTACTTC	CASSSMGLAGGLSSYEQYF
TRBV10-3	TRBJ1-1	NA	NA	TGTGCCATCAGTGAAGGCGGTGGTCGAACTGAAGCTTTCTTT	CAISEGGGRTEAFF
TRBV7-5	TRBJ2-1	NA	NA	TGTGCCAGAAGCTTATGGGACGGGAGGGTCAATGAGCAGTTCTTC	CARSLWDGRVNEQFF
TRBV4-1	TRBJ2-1	NA	NA	TGCGCCAGCAGCCAAGTTTTGGGCCCCAATGAGCAGTTCTTC	CASSQVLGPNEQFF
TRBV19	TRBJ2-1	TRBD1	once	TGTGCCAGTAGTGGACAGGGGGCGATTGGTGTGCAGTTCTTC	CASSGQGAIGVQFF
TRBV4-3	TRBJ1-2	TRBD1	NA	TGCGCCAGCAGCCAATCCGACAGGGGCGACTATGGCTACACCTTC	CASSQSDRGDYGYTF
TRBV19	TRBJ2-1	NA	NA	TGTGCCAGTAGTATAGGAGGCAGGGCCTACAATGAGCAGTTCTTC	CASSIGGRAYNEQFF
TRBV19	TRBJ2-2	TRBD1	NA	TGTGCCAGTATCCCGACAGGGGGCCGTCCCGGGGAGCTGTTTTTT	CASIPTGGRPGELFF
TRBV5-8	TRBJ1-1	NA	NA	TGTGCCAGCAGCTGGCAGGGGTCGAGGGGCACTGAAGCTTTCTTT	CASSWQGSRGTEAFF
TRBV6-2/TRBV6-3	TRBJ1-1	NA	NA	TGTGCCAGCAGTTACGGAGTCGGTCCGAGACGGAACACTGAAGCTTTCTTT	CASSYGVGPRRNTEAFF
TRBV27	TRBJ1-2	NA	NA	TGTGCCAGCGCCGCGGGGGGCACAAAATCCGCTAACTATGGCTACACCTTC	CASAAGGTKSANYGYTF
TRBV27	TRBJ2-7	TRBD1	once	TGTGCCAGCAGTTTAAAGGCAGGGGGTTCCTACGAGCAGTACTTC	CASSLKAGGSYEQYF
TRBV10-3	TRBJ1-5	TRBD1	NA	TGTGCCACCCGGACAGGGGTAAGCAATCAGCCCCAGCATTTT	CATRTGVSNQPQHF
TRBV5-1	TRBJ2-5	NA	NA	TGCGCCAGCAGCCGGTCGGGTAGTCCGGCGGAGACCCAGTACTTC	CASSRSGSPAETQYF
TRBV27	TRBJ2-7	NA	NA	TGTGCCAGCAGTTCTGGGACTGCAACACAGTACTTC	CASSSGTATQYF